The TCR beta chain under discussion was sequenced for a study of hypomethylating agent response in myelodysplastic syndrome. Trimming shortened V by 0 bases and J by 2 bases, and 9 bases separated the two germline ends. Germline assignment: CDR1 SGHNT and CDR2 YYREEE (reference sequence). This CDR3 is 14 amino acids long. This clone was counted a single time. At survey resolution, about 400 ng of DNA per sample was split into two 200 ng replicates. Libraries were prepared by immunoSEQ multiplex PCR; TCRdb keeps only in-frame clonotypes and omits some of them. Of roughly 3,200 clones in the sample, less than 85% were seen once.

The sequences come from bone marrow, collected before or after starting hypomethylating agent treatment for myelodysplastic syndrome (not recorded which). The chain couples TRBV5-4 to TRBJ2-7, with D unclear. This receptor was taken from a human donor with myelodysplastic syndrome. The CDR3 DNA sequence: TGTGCCAGCAGCTTGGCCCTGGAGACCTACGAGCAGTACTTC. Its protein product is CASSLALETYEQYF.